A single T cell receptor beta chain is shown here with its context. This specimen comes from a study of CD8 T cells in Susac syndrome. V lost 5 bases to trimming and J lost 2 bases; unmatched junction nucleotides: 6. The length of the CDR3 is 16 residues. TCR beta sequences were obtained from blood CD8+ and CD4+ T cells. Random-hexamer reverse transcription was applied to about 0.45 to 1 ug RNA. Amplification of TCR beta CDR3 was carried out by immunoSEQ multiplex PCR, which covered 54 Vbeta and 13 Jbeta segments. TCRdb re-called the immunoSEQ multiplex PCR reads through MiXCR, storing one row per CDR3 protein. Of approximately 70,000 distinct CDR3 sequences in the sample, approximately 94% were seen once.

The chain combines TRBV12-3 or TRBV12-4 with TRBJ2-3; TRBD2 matches 11 bases. The sequenced sample was CD8+ T cells from PBMCs. The origin of this receptor is a human donor with multiple sclerosis. CDR3 amino acids: CASSPTTSGATDTQYF. The CDR3 bases are TGTGCCAGCAGTCCTACGACTAGCGGGGCCACAGATACGCAGTATTTT.